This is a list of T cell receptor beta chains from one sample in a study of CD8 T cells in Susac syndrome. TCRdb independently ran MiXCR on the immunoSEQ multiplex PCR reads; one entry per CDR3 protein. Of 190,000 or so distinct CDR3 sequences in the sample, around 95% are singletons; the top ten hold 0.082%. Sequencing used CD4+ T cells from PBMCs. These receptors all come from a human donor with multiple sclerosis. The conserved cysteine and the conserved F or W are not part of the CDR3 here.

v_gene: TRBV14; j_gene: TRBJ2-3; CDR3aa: ASAPFEGPTDTQY
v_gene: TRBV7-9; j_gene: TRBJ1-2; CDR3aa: ASSGMTGSGYT
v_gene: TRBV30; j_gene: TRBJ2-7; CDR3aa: AWSFTGGGYEQY
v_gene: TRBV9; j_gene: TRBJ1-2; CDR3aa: ASSPGQDSTGYT
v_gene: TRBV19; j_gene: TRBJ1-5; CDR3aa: ASSHRISGGIQPQH
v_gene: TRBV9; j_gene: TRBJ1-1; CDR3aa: ASSVEMNTEAF
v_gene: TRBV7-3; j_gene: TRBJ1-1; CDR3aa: ASSLMEANTEAF
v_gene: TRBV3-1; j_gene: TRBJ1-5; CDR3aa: ASSPGTGGGQPQH
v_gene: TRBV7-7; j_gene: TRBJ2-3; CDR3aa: ASSFSISTDTQY
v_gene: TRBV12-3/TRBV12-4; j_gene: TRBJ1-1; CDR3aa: ASSLSGPSEAF
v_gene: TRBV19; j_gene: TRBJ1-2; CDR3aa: ASSTPGANYGYT
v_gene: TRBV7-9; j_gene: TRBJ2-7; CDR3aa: ASSLAAGPYEQY
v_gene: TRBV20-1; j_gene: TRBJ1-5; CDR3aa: SAREVVNQPQH
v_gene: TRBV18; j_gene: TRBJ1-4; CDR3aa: ASSPAGTDEKLF
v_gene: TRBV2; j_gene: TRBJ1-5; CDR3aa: ASIAYEGQPQH
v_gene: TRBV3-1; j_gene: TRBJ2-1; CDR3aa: ASSQGWGAGEQF
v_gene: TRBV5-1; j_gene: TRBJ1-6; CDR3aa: ASSLEEVSPLH